A selection of T cell receptor beta chains follows, all from one sample in a study of blood T cell repertoires in COVID-19. The method was immunoSEQ multiplex PCR; TCRdb's version includes in-frame clones alone and lacks a portion of them. The sample records about 180,000 clones, about 85% being singletons. What was sequenced was peripheral blood. Source of these receptors: a person aged 70 to 85 with COVID-19, enrolled during active disease. Each CDR3 is given with its conserved first and last residue. A D gene is named only where the DNA matches it firmly. A clone size is listed for some rows: how often the clone was seen (once, few, many), or a class if it is expanded.

>once|TRBJ2-1|NA|16|TRBV5-1
CASSTGLTVSYNEQFF
TGCGCCAGCAGCACGGGACTCACAGTCTCCTACAATGAGCAGTTCTTC
>NA|TRBJ1-2|NA|13|TRBV7-8
CASSLVTGHGYTF
TGTGCCAGCAGCTTAGTGACAGGTCATGGCTACACCTTC
>NA|TRBJ1-5|NA|15|TRBV7-8
CASSKGPGQYQPQHF
TGTGCCAGCAGCAAAGGTCCGGGACAATATCAGCCCCAGCATTTT
>NA|TRBJ1-6|TRBD1|15|TRBV28
CASSPSTGLNSPLHF
TGTGCCAGCAGTCCCTCGACAGGGCTGAATTCACCCCTCCACTTT
>NA|TRBJ1-2|NA|13|TRBV6-5
CASSYGANYGYTF
TGTGCCAGCAGTTACGGGGCCAACTATGGCTACACCTTC
>NA|TRBJ2-1|NA|15|TRBV6-1
CASSDLGDPYNEQFF
TGTGCCAGCAGTGACCTAGGAGACCCCTACAATGAGCAGTTCTTC
>NA|TRBJ2-2|TRBD1|16|TRBV19
CASSDGQGSDTGELFF
TGTGCCAGTAGTGACGGACAGGGGTCGGACACCGGGGAGCTGTTTTTT
>NA|TRBJ1-2|NA|13|TRBV18
CASSQTEDYGYTF
TGTGCCAGCTCACAGACAGAAGACTATGGCTACACCTTC
>NA|TRBJ1-4|NA|14|TRBV9
CASSADTWNEKLFF
TGTGCCAGCAGCGCGGACACGTGGAATGAAAAACTGTTTTTT
>NA|TRBJ1-3|NA|15|TRBV5-1
CASSTDGTSGNTIYF
TGCGCCAGCAGCACAGACGGAACCTCTGGAAACACCATATATTTT